This TCR beta chain came from a study of blood T cell repertoires in COVID-19. Study-level information: Samples taken during acute and convalescent COVID-19 were collected in the United States, Italy and Spain.

Per the study methods: For nucleated cells, counts were estimated from reference gene primer amplification. Here immunoSEQ multiplex PCR was the method, and the copy in TCRdb shows in-frame clones only, minus some. That table gives V, J and clone size, and the DNA gave D and trimming. The data hold under 450,000 clones, with about 88% observed a single time. Participants, about 18 to 95 years old, spanned around 26 US areas. V was clipped by 1 base and J by 7 bases; unmatched bases: 3. This CDR3 has 14 residues. Germline CDR1 and CDR2: SGHVS and FQNEAQ. This receptor was obtained from a woman in her thirties who had recovered from COVID-19. The rearrangement joins TRBV7-8 to TRBJ2-2; 7 nucleotides match TRBD2. Source material: PBMCs or T cells enriched from blood (not recorded which). In DNA form, the CDR3 reads TGTGCCAGCAGCTTAGTCTCGGGGGGCGGGGAGCTGTTTTTT. It translates to CASSLVSGGGELFF.